A single sample gave rise to the 18 T cell receptor beta chains below, sequenced in a study of cytomegalovirus exposure and HLA in healthy donors (dated by TCRdb to 2017 to 2019). To prepare the library, the immunoSEQ multiplex PCR assay was applied. For the multiplex PCR, a mixture combining 60 forward primers for TCR Vbeta segments and 13 reverse primers for TCR Jbeta segments was used. TCRdb took over this immuneACCESS table, retaining in-frame rearrangements with V and J assigned. Such tables are incomplete; in checked studies, under half of the missing clones stem from an unresolved V gene, and the remainder is unexplained. A total of about 120,000 clones appear in this sample, around 80% of them only once. More than 8% of the sample is taken by the ten largest. Input material: PBMCs. The receptors shown here come from a female donor in good health and CMV-seropositive.

With regard to this clone: The identical CDR3 is also encoded by other nucleotide sequences in the sample. The V call is TRBV2, the J call TRBJ1-5; TRBD1 aligns across 8 bases. The CDR3 runs 14 residues. The J segment lost 2 bases and the V segment lost 4 bases, leaving 1 base of the junction unmatched. Per germline, CDR1 SNHLY and CDR2 FYNNEI. The CDR3 DNA reads TGTGCCAGCAGTGTGGGACAGGGCAATCAGCCCCAGCATTTT. Translating gives CASSVGQGNQPQHF.

The V call is TRBV9, the J call TRBJ1-6; 7 bases are a match to TRBD1. J lost 6 bases, V lost 1 base, and 4 bases had no gene match. Germline values: CDR1 SGDLS, CDR2 YYNGEE. The CDR3 is made up of 15 amino acids. The CDR3 loop reads CASSVHTGANSPLHF. CDR3 nucleotide sequence: TGTGCCAGCAGCGTACATACAGGGGCTAATTCACCCCTCCACTTT.

V usage is TRBV5-4 and J usage is TRBJ1-1; TRBD1 matches 7 bases. The germline V gene has CDR1 SGHNT and CDR2 YYREEE (reference sequence). V trimming: 2 bases; J trimming: 0 bases; junction bases outside the gene matches: 7. This CDR3 comprises 16 residues. The CDR3 here is CASSLFGTALNTEAFF. DNA for the CDR3: TGTGCCAGCAGCTTATTCGGGACAGCATTGAACACTGAAGCTTTCTTT.

The V call is TRBV7-3, the J call TRBJ2-3; 8 bases map to TRBD2. CDR1 and CDR2 from the germline V gene are SGHTA and FQGTGA. V trimming: 2 bases; J trimming: 2 bases; junction bases outside the gene matches: 3. This CDR3 is 15 amino acids long. The CDR3 loop is CASSLSSGSTDTQYF. The CDR3 DNA reads TGTGCCAGCAGCTTATCTAGCGGGTCCACAGATACGCAGTATTTT. Complete variable domain (other parts from reference TRBV7-3 and TRBJ2-3): GAGVSQTPSNKVTEKGKYVELRCDPISGHTALYWYRQSLGQGPEFLIYFQGTGAADDSGLPNDRFFAVRPEGSVSTLKIQRTERGDSAVYLCASSLSSGSTDTQYFGPGTRLTVL.

CDR3 sequence: CASRRGQDSGYTF. Written as DNA, the CDR3 is TGTGCCAGCAGGAGGGGGCAGGATTCTGGCTACACCTTC. The chain is built from TRBV11-2 and TRBJ1-2; 7 positions agree with TRBD1. This CDR3 contains 13 residues. V dropped 6 bases and J dropped 7; count of bases not matched to a gene: 8. The germline V gene has CDR1 SGHAT and CDR2 FQNNGV.

The chain couples TRBV7-9 to TRBJ2-5; 12 bases line up with TRBD1. Trimming cost V 6 bases and J 5 bases; bases outside gene matches: 16. CDR1 is SEHNR and CDR2 is FQNEAQ in the germline V gene (reference sequence). The CDR3 totals 18 residues. The CDR3 loop is CASRRRGDRGRTEETQYF. The CDR3 nucleotides are TGTGCCAGCAGGCGTAGAGGGGACAGGGGGCGAACTGAGGAGACCCAGTACTTC. The full variable domain, with the rest looked up from reference TRBV7-9 and TRBJ2-5, is DTGVSQNPRHKITKRGQNVTFRCDPISEHNRLYWYRQTLGQGPEFLTYFQNEAQLEKSRLLSDRFSAERPKGSFSTLEIQRTEQGDSAMYLCASRRRGDRGRTEETQYFGPGTRLLVL.

The chain is built from TRBV6-6 and TRBJ1-1; 12 nucleotides line up with TRBD1. Germline CDR1 and CDR2: MNHNY and SVGAGI (reference sequence). The CDR3 covers 15 residues. The ends lost 6 bases at V and 1 base at J; junction bases unmatched: 3. The CDR3 DNA sequence: TGTGCCAGCAGCCCGGGACAGGGGGCGAACACTGAAGCTTTCTTT. It is translated as CASSPGQGANTEAFF.

Turning to this clone: Other DNA sequences from this sample encode an identical CDR3 as well. V gene TRBV18 combines with J gene TRBJ1-2, with 8 bases identical to TRBD1. The CDR3 is 13 residues long. Germline V gives CDR1 KGHSH, CDR2 LQKENI. V trimming: 4 bases; J trimming: 3 bases; junction bases outside the gene matches: 1. CDR3 loop: CASSLQGDYGYTF. The CDR3 coding sequence is TGTGCCAGCTCACTACAGGGGGACTATGGCTACACCTTC.

The V and J genes are TRBV7-9 and TRBJ1-2; 7 bases line up with TRBD1. The germline gives CDR1 SEHNR, CDR2 FQNEAQ (reference sequence). V lost 4 bases and J lost 0; bases outside the gene matches: 11. This CDR3 has 17 residues. This CDR3 is CASSSGGRTGSNYGYTF. DNA of the CDR3: TGTGCCAGCAGCTCTGGGGGCAGGACAGGATCTAACTATGGCTACACCTTC.

This clone was recorded only once. The chain combines TRBV5-4 with TRBJ2-2, with TRBD1 matching over 7 bases. V lost 2 bases and J lost 1; bases outside the gene matches: 2. From germline, CDR1 is SGHNT and CDR2 YYREEE (reference sequence). This CDR3 spans 15 amino acids. The CDR3 loop is CASSFGTVNTGELFF. The CDR3 region has the DNA TGTGCCAGCAGCTTCGGGACAGTGAACACCGGGGAGCTGTTTTTT. The full variable domain, completed using reference TRBV5-4 and TRBJ2-2, is ETGVTQSPTHLIKTRGQQVTLRCSSQSGHNTVSWYQQALGQGPQFIFQYYREEENGRGNFPPRFSGLQFPNYSSELNVNALELDDSALYLCASSFGTVNTGELFFGEGSRLTVL.

The rearrangement links TRBV28 to TRBJ1-3; D ambiguous. The germline V gene encodes CDR1 MDHEN and CDR2 SYDVKM. This CDR3 has 14 amino acids. V gave up 7 bases and J gave up 1 base, with 11 bases separating them. CDR3 residues: CASTPGGSGNTIYF. The DNA for the CDR3 is TGTGCCAGCACCCCCGGAGGGTCTGGAAACACCATATATTTT. The variable domain in full, completed from reference TRBV28 and TRBJ1-3, reads DVKVTQSSRYLVKRTGEKVFLECVQDMDHENMFWYRQDPGLGLRLIYFSYDVKMKEKGDIPEGYSVSREKKERFSLILESASTNQTSMYLCASTPGGSGNTIYFGEGSWLTVV.

The chain uses TRBV6-5 and TRBJ1-1; TRBD1 matches 7 bases. This CDR3 spans 15 amino acids. CDR1 and CDR2 from the germline V gene are MNHEY and SVGAGI. J gave up 3 bases and V 4 bases, and 8 bases lay outside the gene matches. The CDR3 protein is CASSSTSRGDTEAFF. Written as DNA, the CDR3 is TGTGCCAGCAGTTCCACCTCCAGGGGGGACACTGAAGCTTTCTTT.

Worth noting for this clone: Given a much more abundant clone one base away, this may be a read error. The chain links TRBV7-8 to TRBJ2-7; tentatively, D is TRBD1 (6 bases). V was trimmed by 4 bases and J by 2 bases, leaving 9 bases between them. CDR3 length equals 13 residues. Per germline, CDR1 SGHVS and CDR2 FQNEAQ. CDR3 nucleotide sequence: TGTGCCAGCAGCTGGGGGCCCACCTACGAGCAGTACTTC. Its protein product is CASSWGPTYEQYF.

The V gene is TRBV28, the J gene TRBJ1-4; the match to TRBD1 covers 9 bases. The CDR3 has 15 residues. V shed 7 bases and J 10 bases; nucleotides not matched to a gene: 13. Germline V gene data show CDR1 as MDHEN and CDR2 as SYDVKM. In nucleotides, the CDR3 is TGTGCCAGCACCTATACCGGGACAGGGTCGGGAAAACTGTTTTTT. Translating it yields CASTYTGTGSGKLFF.

With regard to this clone: This sample also contains other DNA sequences that code for the same CDR3. The chain recombines TRBV30 with TRBJ1-2; no clear D. Per germline, CDR1 GTSNPN and CDR2 SVGIG (reference sequence). V was trimmed by 0 bases and J by 6 bases, leaving 5 bases between them. The CDR3 covers 11 residues. The CDR3 nucleotides are TGTGCCTGGAGTGTTCGGGATGGCTACACCTTC. Its translation: CAWSVRDGYTF.

This chain joins TRBV30 and TRBJ1-1, with no clear D. This CDR3 has 13 residues. Germline V CDR1 and CDR2: GTSNPN, SVGIG (reference sequence). V dropped 2 bases and J dropped 1 base, with 8 bases sitting between them. The DNA for the CDR3 is TGTGCCTGGAGTCCCGAGTCGAACACTGAAGCTTTCTTT. Protein product: CAWSPESNTEAFF.

V and J are TRBV5-4 and TRBJ1-3; the D gene is possibly TRBD1 (5 bases). Germline-derived CDR1 and CDR2 are SGHNT and YYREEE (reference sequence). With 3 bases removed from V and 4 bases from J, the gap between germline ends came to 5 bases. This CDR3 is 12 amino acids long. The CDR3 loop is CASSSGGNTIYF. The CDR3 bases are TGTGCCAGCAGCTCAGGGGGAAACACCATATATTTT.

This clone counts as medium-sized. The chain combines TRBV16 with TRBJ1-4; D perhaps matches TRBD1 (6 bases). V lost 7 bases to trimming and J lost 4 bases, with 10 bases between them. The germline gives CDR1 KGHSY, CDR2 FQNENV. The CDR3 consists of 13 residues. The CDR3 DNA is TGTGCCAGCACCAAGGGGGTTAATGAAAAACTGTTTTTT. It translates to CASTKGVNEKLFF. The entire variable domain, with the rest obtained from reference TRBV16 and TRBJ1-4, is as follows: GEEVAQTPKHLVRGEGQKAKLYCAPIKGHSYVFWYQQVLKNEFKFLISFQNENVFDETGMPKERFSAKCLPNSPCSLEIQATKLEDSAVYFCASTKGVNEKLFFGSGTQLSVL.